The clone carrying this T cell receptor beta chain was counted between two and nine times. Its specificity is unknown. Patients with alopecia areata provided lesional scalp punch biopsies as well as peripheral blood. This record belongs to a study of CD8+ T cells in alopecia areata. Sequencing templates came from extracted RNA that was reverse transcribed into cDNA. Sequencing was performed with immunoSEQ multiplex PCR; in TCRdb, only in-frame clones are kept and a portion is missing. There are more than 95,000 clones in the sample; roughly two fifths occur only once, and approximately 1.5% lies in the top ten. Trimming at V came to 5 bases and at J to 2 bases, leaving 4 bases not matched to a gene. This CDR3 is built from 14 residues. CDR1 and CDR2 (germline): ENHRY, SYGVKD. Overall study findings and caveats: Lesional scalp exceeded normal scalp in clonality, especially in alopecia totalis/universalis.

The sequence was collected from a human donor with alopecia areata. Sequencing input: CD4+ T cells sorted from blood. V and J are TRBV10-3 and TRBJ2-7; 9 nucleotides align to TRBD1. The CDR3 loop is CAISLRQGAYEQYF. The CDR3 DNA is TGTGCCATCAGTCTTCGACAGGGGGCCTACGAGCAGTACTTC.